This T cell receptor (beta chain) was identified in a study of blood T cell repertoires in COVID-19. The Seattle patients joined while their infection was active and were tracked longitudinally afterward. Trimming pared 8 bases from V and 1 base from J, leaving 8 bases between. CDR3 size: 12 residues. Germline V gene lookup returns CDR1 MNHNY and CDR2 SVGAGI (reference sequence). Sequenced by immunoSEQ multiplex PCR; TCRdb stores in-frame clones only, minus some. The table has about 38,000 clones, around 90% seen once; the top ten hold around 5.1%. The sample comprised peripheral blood. The J gene is TRBJ1-1, the V gene TRBV6-6; D is ambiguous. This TCR came from a man aged 55 to 69 with COVID-19, enrolled during active disease. DNA for the CDR3: TGTGCCAGCCGGGAGAGGAACACTGAAGCTTTCTTT. Translated: CASRERNTEAFF.